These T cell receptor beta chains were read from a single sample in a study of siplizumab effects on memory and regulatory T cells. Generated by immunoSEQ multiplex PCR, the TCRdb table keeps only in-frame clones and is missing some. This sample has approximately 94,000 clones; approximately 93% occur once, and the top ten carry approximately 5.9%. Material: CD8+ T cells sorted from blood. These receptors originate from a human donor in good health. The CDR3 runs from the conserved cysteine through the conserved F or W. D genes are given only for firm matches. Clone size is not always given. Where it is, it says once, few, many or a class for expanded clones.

CDR3: CASSPPAGPPGNTIYF
DNA: TGTGCCAGCAGCCCGCCGGCCGGCCCCCCTGGAAACACCATATATTTT
size: once
D: .
V: TRBV9
J: TRBJ1-3

CDR3: CASSQATGTSGSYEQYF
DNA: TGCGCCAGCAGCCAAGCAACCGGGACTAGCGGCTCCTACGAGCAGTACTTC
size: .
D: TRBD2
V: TRBV4-1
J: TRBJ2-7

CDR3: CASSELVGDQETQYF
DNA: TGTGCCAGCAGTGAATTAGTAGGGGACCAAGAGACCCAGTACTTC
size: .
D: .
V: TRBV6-1
J: TRBJ2-5

CDR3: CASSHRDKHNSPLHF
DNA: TGTGCCAGCAGTCACCGGGACAAACATAATTCACCCCTCCACTTT
size: few
D: .
V: TRBV6-5
J: TRBJ1-6

CDR3: CASSYMNTEAFF
DNA: TGTGCCAGCAGCTACATGAACACTGAAGCTTTCTTT
size: .
D: .
V: TRBV7-9
J: TRBJ1-1

CDR3: CASDSLSGGRPDEQFF
DNA: TGTGCCAGCGACTCTCTCAGCGGGGGCCGGCCCGATGAGCAGTTCTTC
size: .
D: TRBD2
V: TRBV5-6
J: TRBJ2-1

CDR3: CASSLGQGSSTDTQYF
DNA: TGCGCCAGCAGCTTAGGACAGGGATCTAGCACAGATACGCAGTATTTT
size: once
D: TRBD1
V: TRBV5-1
J: TRBJ2-3

CDR3: CASSYGTGTYDEQFF
DNA: TGTGCCAGCAGTTACGGGACAGGGACGTATGATGAGCAGTTCTTC
size: .
D: TRBD1
V: TRBV6-5
J: TRBJ2-1

CDR3: CASSITGTGGRGYTF
DNA: TGTGCCAGCAGTATAACCGGGACAGGGGGTCGGGGCTACACCTTC
size: .
D: TRBD1
V: TRBV27
J: TRBJ1-2

CDR3: CASSYSHGGEKLFF
DNA: TGTGCCAGCAGTTACTCGCACGGGGGTGAAAAACTGTTTTTT
size: .
D: .
V: TRBV6-5
J: TRBJ1-4

CDR3: CASSPGGLSYEQYF
DNA: TGTGCCAGCAGCCCCGGGGGCTTGTCCTACGAGCAGTACTTC
size: .
D: .
V: TRBV13
J: TRBJ2-7

CDR3: CASRALDYYEQYF
DNA: TGTGCCAGCAGGGCCCTGGACTATTACGAGCAGTACTTC
size: .
D: .
V: TRBV27
J: TRBJ2-7

CDR3: CASSWDRAYEQYF
DNA: TGTGCCAGCAGCTGGGACAGGGCGTACGAGCAGTACTTC
size: .
D: TRBD1
V: TRBV11-2
J: TRBJ2-7

CDR3: CASSLVGLAGVGEQYF
DNA: TGTGCCAGCAGCTTGGTAGGACTAGCGGGAGTTGGCGAGCAGTACTTC
size: few
D: TRBD2
V: TRBV5-4
J: TRBJ2-7

CDR3: CASSAVAGGMVYEQYF
DNA: TGTGCCAGCAGCGCTGTAGCGGGAGGGATGGTGTACGAGCAGTACTTC
size: .
D: TRBD2
V: TRBV11-2
J: TRBJ2-7

CDR3: CASSTTPGTAHYEQYF
DNA: TGTGCCAGCAGCACGACCCCCGGGACGGCACATTACGAGCAGTACTTC
size: .
D: .
V: TRBV7-9
J: TRBJ2-7

CDR3: CASSTSVTGELFF
DNA: TGTGCCAGCAGTACTAGTGTTACCGGGGAGCTGTTTTTT
size: .
D: .
V: TRBV19
J: TRBJ2-2

CDR3: CASSWTTSGYTGELFF
DNA: TGTGCCAGCAGCTGGACGACTAGCGGATACACCGGGGAGCTGTTTTTT
size: .
D: TRBD2
V: TRBV5-6
J: TRBJ2-2

CDR3: CASSPENFDAQYF
DNA: TGTGCCAGCAGCCCAGAAAATTTCGACGCGCAGTATTTT
size: .
D: .
V: TRBV7-9
J: TRBJ2-3

CDR3: CASSLGTGAYEQYF
DNA: TGTGCTAGCAGCTTAGGGACAGGGGCCTACGAGCAGTACTTC
size: .
D: TRBD1
V: TRBV7-7
J: TRBJ2-7

CDR3: CASKTSSLDQPQHF
DNA: TGTGCCAGCAAAACCTCTAGTTTGGATCAGCCCCAGCATTTT
size: .
D: .
V: TRBV27
J: TRBJ1-5

CDR3: CASSLVHSNTEAFF
DNA: TGTGCCAGCAGCTTAGTACACTCGAACACTGAAGCTTTCTTT
size: .
D: .
V: TRBV7-9
J: TRBJ1-1

CDR3: CASSSSTTGSTWAFF
DNA: TGTGCCAGCAGTTCTTCCACGACAGGGAGTACGTGGGCTTTCTTT
size: .
D: TRBD1
V: TRBV6-5
J: TRBJ1-1

CDR3: CASTSMDRVGNEQFF
DNA: TGTGCCAGCACTTCAATGGACAGGGTCGGCAATGAGCAGTTCTTC
size: .
D: TRBD1
V: TRBV27
J: TRBJ2-1

CDR3: CASRFLSDRGDGYTF
DNA: TGTGCCAGTAGATTTTTATCGGACAGGGGGGATGGCTACACCTTC
size: .
D: TRBD1
V: TRBV19
J: TRBJ1-2

CDR3: CASSEVIKGGEQFF
DNA: TGTGCCAGCAGTGAAGTAATCAAGGGAGGTGAGCAGTTCTTC
size: .
D: .
V: TRBV2
J: TRBJ2-1

CDR3: CASSVFPPIQSRANVLTF
DNA: TGTGCCAGCAGTGTCTTTCCTCCGATACAAAGTCGGGCCAACGTCCTGACTTTC
size: .
D: .
V: TRBV2
J: TRBJ2-6

CDR3: CASSRTETYEQYF
DNA: TGTGCCAGCAGTAGGACAGAGACCTACGAGCAGTACTTC
size: once
D: .
V: TRBV6-5
J: TRBJ2-7

CDR3: CASSLSKEKAQPQHF
DNA: TGTGCCAGCAGTTTATCGAAGGAGAAGGCTCAGCCCCAGCATTTT
size: .
D: .
V: TRBV27
J: TRBJ1-5

CDR3: CASSLRGDTGELFF
DNA: TGTGCCAGCAGCTTACGAGGGGACACCGGGGAGCTGTTTTTT
size: .
D: .
V: TRBV7-3
J: TRBJ2-2

CDR3: CASSPGTGDYGYTF
DNA: TGTGCCAGCAGCCCCGGGACTGGAGACTATGGCTACACCTTC
size: .
D: .
V: TRBV27
J: TRBJ1-2